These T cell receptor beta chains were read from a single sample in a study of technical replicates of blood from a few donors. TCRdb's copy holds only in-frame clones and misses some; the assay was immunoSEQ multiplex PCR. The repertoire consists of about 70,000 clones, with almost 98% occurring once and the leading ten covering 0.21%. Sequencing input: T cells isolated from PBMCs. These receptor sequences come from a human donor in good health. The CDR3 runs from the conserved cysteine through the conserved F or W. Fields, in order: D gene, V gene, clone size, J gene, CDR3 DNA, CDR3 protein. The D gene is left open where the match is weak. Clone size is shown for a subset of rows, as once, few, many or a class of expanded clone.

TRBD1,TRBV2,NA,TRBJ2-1,TGTGCCAGCAGTGGAGACAGGGTGTTGGTCAATGAGCAGTTCTTC,CASSGDRVLVNEQFF
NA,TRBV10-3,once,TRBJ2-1,TGTGCCATCACCACTCCGGGAGCAGGGAAGCAGTTCTTC,CAITTPGAGKQFF
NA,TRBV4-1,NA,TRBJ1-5,TGCGCCAGCAGCCACAACAGGGTCGACGGCAATCAGCCCCAGCATTTT,CASSHNRVDGNQPQHF
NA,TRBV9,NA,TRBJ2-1,TGTGCCAGCAGCGCGGGGGGCCTGTACAATGAGCAGTTCTTC,CASSAGGLYNEQFF
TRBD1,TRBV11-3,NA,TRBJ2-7,TGTGCCAGCAGCCCGGGACAGACCTACGAGCAGTACTTC,CASSPGQTYEQYF
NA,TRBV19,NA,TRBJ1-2,TGTGCCAGTAGTATAGATCACATGGGCTACACCTTC,CASSIDHMGYTF
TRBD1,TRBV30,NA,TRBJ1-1,TGTGCCTGGGGGGACAGCACTGAAGCTTTCTTT,CAWGDSTEAFF
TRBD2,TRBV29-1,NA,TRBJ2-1,TGCAGCGGTAGCGGGATCCCCCCCATGGGGCAGTTCTTC,CSGSGIPPMGQFF
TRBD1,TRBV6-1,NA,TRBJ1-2,TGTGCCAGCAGCAGCGTAACAGGGGATGGCTACACCTTC,CASSSVTGDGYTF
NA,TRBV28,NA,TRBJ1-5,TGTGCCAGCAGTTTATGGACCGACAGAAATCAGCCCCAGCATTTT,CASSLWTDRNQPQHF
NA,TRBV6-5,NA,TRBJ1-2,TGTGCCAGCAGTTCGACAGATTATGGCTACACCTTC,CASSSTDYGYTF
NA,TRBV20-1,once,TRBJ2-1,TGCAGTGCACCAAGGGGTGAGCAGTTCTTC,CSAPRGEQFF
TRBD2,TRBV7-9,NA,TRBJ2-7,TGTGCCAGCAGCTTTAGCCGACTAGCGGGGGCCTACGAGCAGTACTTC,CASSFSRLAGAYEQYF
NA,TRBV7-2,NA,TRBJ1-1,TGTGCCTCGAGATGGGGGGTGACTGAAGCTTTCTTT,CASRWGVTEAFF
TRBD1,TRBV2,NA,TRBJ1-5,TGTGCCAGCAGGGAACAGGGGGACCAGCCCCAGCATTTT,CASREQGDQPQHF
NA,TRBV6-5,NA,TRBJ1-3,TGTGCCAGCAGTTTCAGGATCTCTGGAAACACCATATATTTT,CASSFRISGNTIYF
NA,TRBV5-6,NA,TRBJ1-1,TGTGCCAGCAGCAGGGGATGGGGTTACACTGAAGCTTTCTTT,CASSRGWGYTEAFF
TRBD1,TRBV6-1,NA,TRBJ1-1,TGTGCCAGCAACAGGGGGCAGGGGAACACTGAAGCTTTCTTT,CASNRGQGNTEAFF
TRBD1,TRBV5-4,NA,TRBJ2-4,TGTGCCAGCAGCCAAATGGACAGGGAAAACATTCAGTACTTC,CASSQMDRENIQYF
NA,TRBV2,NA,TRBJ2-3,TGTGCTTCCGGGGACACCCGCACAGATACGCAGTATTTT,CASGDTRTDTQYF
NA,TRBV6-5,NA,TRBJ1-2,TGTGCCAGCAGTCAAACCACCGGCGGCTATGGCTACACCTTC,CASSQTTGGYGYTF
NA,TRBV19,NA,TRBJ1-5,TGTGCCAGTAGTATGGAGGGTCAGCCCCAGCATTTT,CASSMEGQPQHF
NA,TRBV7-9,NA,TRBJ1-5,TGTGCCAGCAGCCCCGAACACCGCACCAACGATCAGCCCCAGCATTTT,CASSPEHRTNDQPQHF
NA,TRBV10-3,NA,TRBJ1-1,TGTGCCATCAGTCGGGACACTAACACTGAAGCTTTCTTT,CAISRDTNTEAFF
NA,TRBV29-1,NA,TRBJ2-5,TGCAGCGCACCAAGGGGCGACGGGACCCAGTACTTC,CSAPRGDGTQYF
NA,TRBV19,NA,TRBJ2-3,TGTGCCAGTATTGGCGGGGGGACAGTACAGTATTTT,CASIGGGTVQYF
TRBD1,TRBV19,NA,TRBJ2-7,TGTGCCAGTAGTATGGGGACAGGCAACTACGAGCAGTACTTC,CASSMGTGNYEQYF
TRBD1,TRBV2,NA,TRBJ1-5,TGTGCCAGCAGTGTCGGACAGGGGGATCAGCCCCAGCATTTT,CASSVGQGDQPQHF
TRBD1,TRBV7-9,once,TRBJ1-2,TGTGCCAGCAGCAAATACAGGGGGTCGAACTATGGCTACACCTTC,CASSKYRGSNYGYTF
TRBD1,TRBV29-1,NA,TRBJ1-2,TGCAGCGTTGAAACCGGGACAGGGGAGTTTGGGGGCTACACCTTC,CSVETGTGEFGGYTF
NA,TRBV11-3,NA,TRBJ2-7,TGTGCCAGCAGCCCCGGACAAGCCTACGAGCAGTACTTC,CASSPGQAYEQYF
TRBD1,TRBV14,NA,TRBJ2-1,TGTGCCAGCAGCCCGACAGGGGCCAATCAGTTCTTC,CASSPTGANQFF
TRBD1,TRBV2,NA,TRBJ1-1,TGTGCCAGCAGTGAGGAAGGGGGCCGAACTGAAGCTTTCTTT,CASSEEGGRTEAFF
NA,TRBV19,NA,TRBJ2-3,TGTGCCAGTAGTATACAGGGCTCAGATACGCAGTATTTT,CASSIQGSDTQYF
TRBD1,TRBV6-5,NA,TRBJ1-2,TGTGCCAGCAGTTACGCTTCAAGGGGGCGCGGAGGCTACACCTTC,CASSYASRGRGGYTF
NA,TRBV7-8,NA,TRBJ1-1,TGTGCCAGCAGCCCTGTGGGGCAGGGAGGGACTGAAGCTTTCTTT,CASSPVGQGGTEAFF
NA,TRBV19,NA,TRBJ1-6,TGTGCCAGTACCGCCTCTGGAGCCTCCTATAATTCACCCCTCCACTTT,CASTASGASYNSPLHF
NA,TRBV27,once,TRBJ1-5,TGTGCCAGCAGTTTTCAGAGCAATCAGCCCCAGCATTTT,CASSFQSNQPQHF
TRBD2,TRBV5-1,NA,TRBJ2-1,TGCGCCAGCAGCGAGACGGGGGGTTCATACAATGAGCAGTTCTTC,CASSETGGSYNEQFF
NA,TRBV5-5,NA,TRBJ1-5,TGTGCCAGTGCGGCAGGGACAAATCAGCCCCAGCATTTT,CASAAGTNQPQHF
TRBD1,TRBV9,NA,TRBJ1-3,TGTGCCAGCAGCGTATTTTCGGACAGGGGTTCTGGAAACACCATATATTTT,CASSVFSDRGSGNTIYF
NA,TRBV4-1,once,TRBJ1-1,TGCGCCAGCAGCCAAGGGCCTGGGAGTTCTTACACTGAAGCTTTCTTT,CASSQGPGSSYTEAFF
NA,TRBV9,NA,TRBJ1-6,TGTGCCAGCAGCGTAGGGCAGGGGCTTAGTTCACCCCTCCACTTT,CASSVGQGLSSPLHF